Each of the 14 T cell receptor beta chains below was sequenced from the same sample in a study of T-cell memory formation after mild COVID-19 (TCRdb year 2021). The receptor library was made with 5' RACE. The sequencer was an Illumina NovaSeq 6000. The public reads were reprocessed in TCRdb via fastp at Q25 and MiXCR, keeping in-frame beta chains. CDR3 protein sequences are deduplicated, and each keeps its most common genes and DNA. The sample table contains hundreds of thousands of distinct CDR3 sequences; only one count was recorded for 16% of them. Together, the top ten hold 22% of the sample. Sequencing was done on a sample of PBMCs or a T cell subset sorted from them (not recorded which). The receptors were gathered from a young man who had mild COVID-19 (a few samples of this study predate the infection). The sample titles of this study are shuffled in the database, so cell type and time point are left out; the donor was told from shared clones.

The rearrangement joins TRBV6-2 or TRBV6-3 to TRBJ2-1, with 8 bases identical to TRBD2. V lost 2 bases to trimming and J lost 9 bases; unmatched junction nucleotides: 6. Looked up from germline, CDR1 is MNHEY and CDR2 is SVGEGT. This CDR3 has 14 residues. CDR3 sequence (DNA): TGTGCCAGCAGTTACGCGCGGGGGGCTCTTGAGCAGTTCTTC. Amino acid sequence: CASSYARGALEQFF.

The chain couples TRBV12-3 or TRBV12-4 to TRBJ1-6, with D maybe TRBD1 (5 bases). V was trimmed by 6 bases and J by 8 bases, leaving 14 bases between them. The CDR3 covers 14 residues. For the CDR3, the DNA is TGTGCCAGCAGCCGCAGGGAGGCGGATTCACCCCTCCACTTT. Translation gives CASSRREADSPLHF.

This clonotype was seen repeatedly, ten times or more. This chain joins TRBV20-1 and TRBJ2-5, with no clear D. Trimming left V 7 bases short and J 4 bases short, with 13 bases between. This CDR3 spans 12 amino acids. Per the germline V gene, CDR1 is DFQATT and CDR2 is SNEGSKA (reference sequence). Here the CDR3 DNA reads TGCAGTGGGTCTAGGGCCATAGAGACCCAGTACTTC. It yields the protein CSGSRAIETQYF.

The chain combines TRBV5-1 with TRBJ2-5; TRBD1 agrees at 7 bases. The CDR3 is 14 amino acids. In germline, CDR1 is SGHRS, CDR2 YFSETQ. V lost 2 bases and J lost 2; bases outside the gene matches: 3. CDR3 protein: CASSFGTVQETQYF. Written as DNA, the CDR3 is TGCGCCAGCAGCTTCGGGACAGTTCAAGAGACCCAGTACTTC.

The chain links TRBV7-2 to TRBJ2-1, with D perhaps being TRBD1 or TRBD2 (5 bases each). The germline V gene encodes CDR1 SGHTA and CDR2 FQGNSA. The CDR3 totals 17 residues. V shed 1 base and J shed 7 bases, with 20 bases lying between them. CDR3 in amino acids: CASSLGWTGGPRNEQFF. For the CDR3, the DNA is TGTGCCAGCAGCTTAGGGTGGACTGGGGGTCCTCGGAATGAGCAGTTCTTC. The variable domain in full, with the rest retrieved from reference TRBV7-2 and TRBJ2-1, is GAGVSQSPSNKVTEKGKDVELRCDPISGHTALYWYRQSLGQGLEFLIYFQGNSAPDKSGLPSDRFSAERTGGSVSTLTIQRTQQEDSAVYLCASSLGWTGGPRNEQFFGPGTRLTVL.

This clonotype came up a few times. The chain has TRBV7-2 and TRBJ1-1, with D possibly matching TRBD1 (6 bases). With 4 bases removed from V and 11 bases from J, the gap between germline ends came to 17 bases. This CDR3 comprises 13 residues. Germline loops: CDR1 SGHTA, CDR2 FQGNSA. The CDR3 protein is CASSSQGDGRAFF. The CDR3 DNA is TGTGCCAGCAGCTCACAGGGCGACGGTCGGGCTTTCTTT.

The rearrangement links TRBV15 to TRBJ2-7; D possibly corresponds to TRBD1 (6 bases). The V gene lost 1 base and the J gene lost 0 bases, with 10 bases spanning the gap. Germline-derived CDR1 and CDR2 are LNHNV and YYDKDF (reference sequence). The CDR3 consists of 15 residues. The CDR3 sequence: CATSRGTDSSYEQYF. The CDR3 DNA sequence: TGTGCCACCAGCAGAGGGACAGATAGCTCCTACGAGCAGTACTTC. Based on the CDR3 plus reference TRBV15 and TRBJ2-7, the full variable domain is DAMVIQNPRYQVTQFGKPVTLSCSQTLNHNVMYWYQQKSSQAPKLLFHYYDKDFNNEADTPDNFQSRRPNTSFCFLDIRSPGLGDTAMYLCATSRGTDSSYEQYFGPGTRLTVT.

This chain connects TRBV6-2 or TRBV6-3 to TRBJ1-2; weak D call: TRBD1 (6 bases). V shed 9 bases and J shed 0 bases, with 11 bases lying between them. Germline CDR1 MNHEY, CDR2 SVGEGT. The CDR3 is made up of 13 amino acids. CDR3 sequence (DNA): TGTGCCAGTGGGACATCCACTAACTATGGCTACACCTTC. Translated, it gives CASGTSTNYGYTF.

This clonotype was counted ten times or more. The chain couples TRBV20-1 to TRBJ1-6; unclear D gene. The CDR3 extends over 12 amino acids. Germline V CDR1 and CDR2: DFQATT, SNEGSKA (reference sequence). Trimming removed 3 bases at V and 8 bases at J, with 8 bases between. This CDR3 is CSASTRYSPLHF. The CDR3 region has the DNA TGCAGTGCTAGCACCAGGTATTCACCCCTCCACTTT.

A few counts support this clonotype. V and J are TRBV20-1 and TRBJ2-1; tentatively, D is TRBD2 (7 bases). V lost 5 bases to trimming and J lost 10 bases, with 18 bases between them. This CDR3 contains 13 residues. CDR1 is DFQATT, CDR2 SNEGSKA, per germline (reference sequence). The CDR3 is CSAYLPGGTEQFF. The CDR3 nucleotides are TGCAGTGCTTACCTGCCGGGGGGCACCGAGCAGTTCTTC.

This clonotype has a handful of counts. The chain links TRBV11-2 to TRBJ1-1; no clear D. The V end lost 5 bases, the J end lost 4 bases, and 14 bases lay between the germline ends. CDR1 is SGHAT and CDR2 is FQNNGV in the germline V gene. The CDR3 runs 14 residues. The CDR3 DNA sequence: TGTGCCAGCAGCCCCGGTTTCTCGGCCACTGAAGCTTTCTTT. This translates into CASSPGFSATEAFF.

Many counts were recorded for this clonotype. V and J are TRBV20-1 and TRBJ2-5; D may correspond to TRBD1 or TRBD2 (6 bases each). V dropped 1 base and J dropped 0 bases, with 18 bases sitting between them. The germline gives CDR1 DFQATT, CDR2 SNEGSKA (reference sequence). The CDR3 consists of 17 residues. The CDR3 loop is CSARVTWGRGNQETQYF. CDR3 sequence (DNA): TGCAGTGCTAGAGTCACTTGGGGGCGGGGTAACCAAGAGACCCAGTACTTC.

This clonotype was detected only a few times. The chain employs TRBV18 and TRBJ2-3; 7 nucleotides align to TRBD1. From germline, CDR1 is KGHSH and CDR2 LQKENI. The CDR3 is 14 amino acids. The V and J ends lost 3 bases and 4 bases, in that order; junction bases with no gene match: 4. CDR3 loop: CASSPRQGPDTQYF. In DNA form, the CDR3 reads TGTGCCAGCTCACCTCGACAGGGACCAGATACGCAGTATTTT.

This clonotype turned up a few times. The chain is built from TRBV6-5 and TRBJ1-6; no clear D gene. Germline V CDR1 and CDR2: MNHEY, SVGAGI. Trimming removed 0 bases from V and 8 bases from J, with 11 bases in between. The CDR3 runs 15 residues. CDR3 residues: CASSYSMPTDSPLHF. The CDR3 DNA follows: TGTGCCAGCAGTTACTCGATGCCGACTGATTCACCCCTCCACTTT.